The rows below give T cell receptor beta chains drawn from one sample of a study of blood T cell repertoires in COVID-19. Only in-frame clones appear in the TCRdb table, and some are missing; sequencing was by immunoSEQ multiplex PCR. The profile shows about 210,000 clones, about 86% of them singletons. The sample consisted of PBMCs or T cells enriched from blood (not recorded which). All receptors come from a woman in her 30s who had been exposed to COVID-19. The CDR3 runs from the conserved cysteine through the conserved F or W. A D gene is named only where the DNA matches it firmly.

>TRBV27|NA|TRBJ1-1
CASSFGGARNTEAFF
TGTGCCAGCAGTTTTGGAGGGGCGAGGAACACTGAAGCTTTCTTT
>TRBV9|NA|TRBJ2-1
CASSVDPGGPIGSYNEQFF
TGTGCCAGCAGCGTAGACCCCGGAGGGCCTATAGGCTCCTACAATGAGCAGTTCTTC
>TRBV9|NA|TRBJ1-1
CASSVEGDTEAFF
TGTGCCAGCAGCGTAGAGGGGGACACTGAAGCTTTCTTT
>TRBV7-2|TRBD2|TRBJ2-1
CASRFSGARREEQFF
TGTGCCAGCAGATTTAGCGGGGCCCGCCGGGAAGAGCAGTTCTTC
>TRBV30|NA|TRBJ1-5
CAWSVPGGRNPPQHF
TGTGCCTGGAGTGTTCCCGGCGGCCGAAACCCGCCCCAGCATTTT
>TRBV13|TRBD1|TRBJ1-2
CASSLVQGANYGYTF
TGTGCCAGCAGCTTAGTGCAGGGGGCTAACTATGGCTACACCTTC
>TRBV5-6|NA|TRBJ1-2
CASSAQVVGGYTF
TGTGCCAGCAGCGCGCAGGTAGTGGGTGGCTACACCTTC
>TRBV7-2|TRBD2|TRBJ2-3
CASSLRLAGGPGDTQYF
TGTGCCAGCAGCTTACGGTTAGCGGGGGGCCCGGGAGATACGCAGTATTTT
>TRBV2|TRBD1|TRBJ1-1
CASRQGLRTEAFF
TGTGCCAGCCGACAGGGATTGAGGACTGAAGCTTTCTTT
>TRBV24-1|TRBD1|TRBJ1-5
CATPGQDHQPQHF
TGTGCCACTCCGGGACAGGATCATCAGCCCCAGCATTTT
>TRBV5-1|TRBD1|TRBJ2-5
CASSLGTGGRETQYF
TGCGCCAGCAGCTTGGGGACAGGGGGCCGGGAGACCCAGTACTTC
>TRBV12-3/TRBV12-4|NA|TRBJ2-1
CASSFGGGNEQFF
TGTGCCAGCAGTTTTGGCGGAGGCAATGAGCAGTTCTTC
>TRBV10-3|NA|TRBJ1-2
CAIKQGNYGYTF
TGTGCCATCAAGCAGGGGAACTATGGCTACACCTTC
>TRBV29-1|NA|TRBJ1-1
CSSSSGGEAFF
TGCAGCTCCTCGAGCGGAGGAGAAGCTTTCTTT
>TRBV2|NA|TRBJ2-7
CASTGNVYEQYF
TGTGCCAGCACAGGAAATGTCTACGAGCAGTACTTC
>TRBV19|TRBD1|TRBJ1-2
CASSITDTGGVYGYTF
TGTGCCAGTAGTATAACGGACACAGGGGGCGTCTATGGCTACACCTTC